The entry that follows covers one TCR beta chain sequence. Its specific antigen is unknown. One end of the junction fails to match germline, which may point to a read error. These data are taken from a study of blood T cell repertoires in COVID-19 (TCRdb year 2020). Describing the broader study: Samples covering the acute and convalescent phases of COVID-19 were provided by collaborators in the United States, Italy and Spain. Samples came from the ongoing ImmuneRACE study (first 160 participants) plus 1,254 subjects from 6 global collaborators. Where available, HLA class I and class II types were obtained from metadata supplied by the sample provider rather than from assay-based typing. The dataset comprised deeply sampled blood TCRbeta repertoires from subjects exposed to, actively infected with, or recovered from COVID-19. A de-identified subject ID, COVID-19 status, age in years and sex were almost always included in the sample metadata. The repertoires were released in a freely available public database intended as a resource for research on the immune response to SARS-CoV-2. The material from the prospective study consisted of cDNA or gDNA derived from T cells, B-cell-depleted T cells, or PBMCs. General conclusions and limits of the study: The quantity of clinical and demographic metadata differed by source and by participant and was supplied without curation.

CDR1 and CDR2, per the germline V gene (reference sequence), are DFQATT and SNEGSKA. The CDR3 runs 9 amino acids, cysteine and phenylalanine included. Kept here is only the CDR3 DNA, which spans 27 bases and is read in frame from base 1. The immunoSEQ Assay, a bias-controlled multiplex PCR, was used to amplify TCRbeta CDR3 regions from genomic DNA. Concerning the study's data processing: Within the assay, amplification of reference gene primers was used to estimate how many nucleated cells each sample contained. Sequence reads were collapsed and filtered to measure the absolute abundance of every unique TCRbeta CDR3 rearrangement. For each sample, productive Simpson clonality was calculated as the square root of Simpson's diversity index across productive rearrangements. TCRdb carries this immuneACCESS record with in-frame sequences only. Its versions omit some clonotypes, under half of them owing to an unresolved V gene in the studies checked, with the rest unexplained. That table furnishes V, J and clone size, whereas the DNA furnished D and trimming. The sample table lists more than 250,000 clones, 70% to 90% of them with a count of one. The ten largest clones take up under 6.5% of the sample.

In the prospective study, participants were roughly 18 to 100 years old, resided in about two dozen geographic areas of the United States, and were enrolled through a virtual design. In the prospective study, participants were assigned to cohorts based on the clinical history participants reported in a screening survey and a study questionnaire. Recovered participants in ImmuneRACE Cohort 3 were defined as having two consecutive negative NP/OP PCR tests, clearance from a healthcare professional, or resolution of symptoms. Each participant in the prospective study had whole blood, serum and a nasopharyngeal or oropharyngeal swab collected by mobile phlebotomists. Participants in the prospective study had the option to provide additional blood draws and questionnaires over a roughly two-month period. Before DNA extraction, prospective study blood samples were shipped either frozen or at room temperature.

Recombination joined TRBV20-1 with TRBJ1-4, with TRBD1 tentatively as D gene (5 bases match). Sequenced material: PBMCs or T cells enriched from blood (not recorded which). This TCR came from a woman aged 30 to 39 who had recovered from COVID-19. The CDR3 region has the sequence CSAAPGTHF. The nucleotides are TGCAGTGCTGCCCCCGGGACTCATTTT.